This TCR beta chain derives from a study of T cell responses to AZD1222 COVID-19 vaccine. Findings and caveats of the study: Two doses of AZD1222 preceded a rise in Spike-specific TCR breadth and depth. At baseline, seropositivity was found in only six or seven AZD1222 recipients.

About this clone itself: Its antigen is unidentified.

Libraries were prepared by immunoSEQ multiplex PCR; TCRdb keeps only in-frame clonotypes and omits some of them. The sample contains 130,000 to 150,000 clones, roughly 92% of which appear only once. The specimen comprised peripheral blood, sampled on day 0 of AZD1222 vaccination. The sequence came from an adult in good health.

The CDR3 is CASSLDLGINYEQYF. The CDR3 nucleotides read TGTGCCAGCAGCCTAGATCTCGGGATTAACTACGAGCAGTACTTC. The genes are TRBV5-4 and TRBJ2-7; weak D call: TRBD2 (5 bases). Deletions cut 4 bases from V and 3 bases from J, with 17 bases between. The CDR3 runs to 15 residues. Germline loops: CDR1 SGHNT, CDR2 YYREEE (reference sequence).